Below, 22 T cell receptor beta chains from the same sample are listed, as sequenced in a study of siplizumab effects on memory and regulatory T cells. Libraries were prepared by immunoSEQ multiplex PCR; TCRdb keeps only in-frame clonotypes and omits some of them. Of about 50,000 clones in the sample, over 90% were seen once. Input material: CD8+ T cells sorted from blood. These receptor sequences come from a human donor in good health.

The rearrangement uses TRBV16 and TRBJ1-5; D ambiguous. V was clipped by 0 bases and J by 8 bases, with 11 bases between them. Germline V gene lookup returns CDR1 KGHSY and CDR2 FQNENV. The CDR3 sequence is 14 residues long. The CDR3 DNA reads as TGTGCCAGCAGCCAATCGGCGGGTCTGGAGCCCCAGCATTTT. This encodes CASSQSAGLEPQHF.

The CDR3 DNA is TGTGCCAGCAGCTTAACGGGACTAGCGGGAGTTGACGACGAGCAGTACTTC. Protein sequence: CASSLTGLAGVDDEQYF. The V call is TRBV7-3, the J call TRBJ2-7; 14 bases map to TRBD2. CDR1 is SGHTA, CDR2 FQGTGA, per germline. This CDR3 is 17 amino acids long. The ends lost 0 bases at V and 5 bases at J; junction bases unmatched: 6.

The V gene is TRBV4-1, the J gene TRBJ2-7, with D unclear. Trimming took off 4 bases at V and 2 bases at J, with 12 bases between the two ends. The CDR3 runs 14 residues. Germline V gene data show CDR1 as MGHRA and CDR2 as YSYEKL. The CDR3 nucleotides read TGCGCCAGCAGCCGAGAACGGACCACCTACGAGCAGTACTTC. Amino acids: CASSRERTTYEQYF.

This chain uses TRBV19 with TRBJ1-2, with D maybe TRBD1 (6 bases). In germline, CDR1 is LNHDA, CDR2 SQIVND (reference sequence). Trimming cost V 3 bases and J 4 bases, with 12 bases left between them. The CDR3 loop spans 14 amino acids. CDR3 region: CASSIKTGLYGYTF. CDR3 nucleotides: TGTGCCAGTAGTATTAAGACAGGCCTCTATGGCTACACCTTC.

The V gene is TRBV28, the J gene TRBJ2-7; D might be TRBD1 (5 bases). V shed 2 bases and J shed 2 bases, with 13 bases lying between them. Germline CDR1 MDHEN, CDR2 SYDVKM. This CDR3 has 15 residues. The CDR3 protein is CASSLAGPGTYEQYF. CDR3 nucleotide sequence: TGTGCCAGCAGTTTAGCAGGCCCAGGGACCTACGAGCAGTACTTC.

The genes are TRBV10-2 and TRBJ2-3, with TRBD2 matching 7 bases. The CDR3 sequence is 16 residues long. From germline, CDR1 is WSHSY and CDR2 SAAADI. V gave up 3 bases and J gave up 0 bases; unmatched junction bases: 6. CDR3 in DNA: TGCGCCAGCAGTGATTGGCTAGCGGATAGCACAGATACGCAGTATTTT. Amino acids: CASSDWLADSTDTQYF.

The chain links TRBV27 to TRBJ2-3; perhaps TRBD2 as D (6 bases). The length of the CDR3 is 15 residues. Trimming stripped 3 bases from V and 1 base from J, with 11 bases between. Germline-derived CDR1 and CDR2 are MNHEY and SMNVEV (reference sequence). The CDR3 loop is CASSLSGLGTDTQYF. The CDR3 region has the DNA TGTGCCAGCAGTTTGTCGGGACTCGGCACAGATACGCAGTATTTT.

The rearrangement links TRBV19 to TRBJ2-1; no firm D call. Trimming removed 8 bases at V and 6 bases at J, with 20 bases between. This CDR3 spans 15 amino acids. Germline CDR1 and CDR2: LNHDA and SQIVND (reference sequence). CDR3 DNA: TGTGCCAGTGATACGGACGGCTCGCGAGGCAATGAGCAGTTCTTC. Encoded protein: CASDTDGSRGNEQFF.

The J gene is TRBJ2-5, the V gene TRBV6-5; possibly TRBD1 or TRBD2 for D (6 bases each). The CDR3 has 14 amino acids. Looked up from germline, CDR1 is MNHEY and CDR2 is SVGAGI. V lost 5 bases to trimming and J lost 4 bases, with 14 bases between them. The CDR3 here is CASSPPEGGETQYF. The CDR3 DNA sequence: TGTGCCAGCAGTCCCCCCGAGGGGGGAGAGACCCAGTACTTC.

The rearrangement links TRBV5-4 to TRBJ2-4; 7 nucleotides match TRBD2. The CDR3 contains 20 residues. The germline gives CDR1 SGHNT, CDR2 YYREEE (reference sequence). The V segment lost 2 bases and the J segment 0 bases; nucleotides outside the gene matches: 17. CDR3 region: CASSFHQLGGTLRAKNIQYF. Here the CDR3 DNA reads TGTGCCAGCAGCTTTCATCAATTGGGGGGGACCCTCCGAGCCAAAAACATTCAGTACTTC.

The chain has TRBV11-2 and TRBJ2-7; 10 bases are a match to TRBD2. The length of the CDR3 is 15 residues. Germline values: CDR1 SGHAT, CDR2 FQNNGV. After removal of 7 bases from V and 4 bases from J, the junction contained 10 bases not matched to a gene. Here the CDR3 reads CASTYTSGEFYEQYF. CDR3 nucleotides: TGTGCCAGCACTTATACTAGCGGGGAGTTTTACGAGCAGTACTTC.

V is TRBV4-1 and J is TRBJ2-5, with 8 bases that match TRBD2. Per the germline V gene, CDR1 is MGHRA and CDR2 is YSYEKL. There are 15 residues in the CDR3. With V trimmed by 0 bases and J by 5 bases, 5 bases remained unmatched. The CDR3 is CASSQDSGIRETQYF. In nucleotides, the CDR3 is TGCGCCAGCAGCCAAGATAGCGGGATCAGGGAGACCCAGTACTTC.

The chain links TRBV10-2 to TRBJ2-7, with D uncertain. V was cut by 3 bases and J by 2 bases, with 26 bases left in between. This CDR3 spans 19 amino acids. CDR1 is WSHSY, CDR2 SAAADI, per germline. Here the CDR3 reads CASSDRQQPPEKHPYEQYF. CDR3 DNA: TGCGCCAGCAGTGATCGGCAGCAACCGCCGGAGAAACACCCCTACGAGCAGTACTTC.

This chain connects TRBV6-4 to TRBJ2-3; 8 bases fit TRBD2. This CDR3 contains 15 residues. The V gene end was trimmed by 6 bases and the J gene end by 2 bases; junction bases not matched to a gene: 7. Germline assignment: CDR1 MRHNA and CDR2 SNTAGT. CDR3 sequence reads: CASSATSGPTDTQYF. The CDR3 bases are TGTGCCAGCAGCGCAACTAGCGGCCCCACAGATACGCAGTATTTT.

CDR3 in amino acids: CASSDSEYEQYF. CDR3 coding DNA: TGCGCCAGCAGCGATTCCGAGTACGAGCAGTACTTC. The chain couples TRBV5-1 to TRBJ2-7; the D is unclear. The germline V and J ends were trimmed by 4 bases and 4 bases, with 9 bases remaining between them. The CDR3 has 12 residues. Germline V gene data show CDR1 as SGHRS and CDR2 as YFSETQ.

V gene TRBV25-1 combines with J gene TRBJ2-3; D gene ambiguous. There are 12 residues in the CDR3. Looked up from germline, CDR1 is MGHDK and CDR2 is SYGVNS. The V end lost 3 bases, the J end lost 6 bases, and 7 bases lay between the germline ends. CDR3 nucleotides: TGTGCCAGCAGTGATTGGGTGGATACGCAGTATTTT. It specifies CASSDWVDTQYF. The complete variable domain, with remaining parts taken from reference TRBV25-1 and TRBJ2-3, reads EADIYQTPRYLVIGTGKKITLECSQTMGHDKMYWYQQDPGMELHLIHYSYGVNSTEKGDLSSESTVSRIRTEHFPLTLESARPSHTSQYLCASSDWVDTQYFGPGTRLTVL.

The gene calls are TRBV12-5 and TRBJ2-1; 10 nucleotides match TRBD2. Unmatched junction bases numbered 10, after V lost 5 bases and J lost 0 bases. This CDR3 has 18 residues. CDR1 LGHNT and CDR2 FRNRAP come from the germline V gene. This CDR3 is CASGEPSPSGGSYNEQFF. The CDR3 DNA sequence: TGTGCTAGTGGTGAACCCAGTCCTAGCGGGGGCTCCTACAATGAGCAGTTCTTC. Full variable domain (remainder filled in from reference TRBV12-5 and TRBJ2-1): DARVTQTPRHKVTEMGQEVTMRCQPILGHNTVFWYRQTMMQGLELLAYFRNRAPLDDSGMPKDRFSAEMPDATLATLKIQPSEPRDSAVYFCASGEPSPSGGSYNEQFFGPGTRLTVL.

The DNA for the CDR3 is TGTGCCACCGAGGCCGGGACAGGGATCCCCAGGCCGCAGTATTTT. It yields the protein CATEAGTGIPRPQYF. The V gene is TRBV2, the J gene TRBJ2-3; 9 bases align to TRBD1. From germline, CDR1 is SNHLY and CDR2 FYNNEI. V lost 10 bases to trimming and J lost 10 bases; unmatched junction nucleotides: 18. CDR3 length: 15 amino acids. The variable domain in full, completed from reference TRBV2 and TRBJ2-3, reads EPEVTQTPSHQVTQMGQEVILRCVPISNHLYFYWYRQILGQKVEFLVSFYNNEISEKSEIFDDQFSVERPDGSNFTLKIRSTKLEDSAMYFCATEAGTGIPRPQYFGPGTRLTVL.

This clone showed up just once. J is TRBJ2-1 and V is TRBV2; the D gene is possibly TRBD2 (6 bases). The CDR3 is 13 amino acids. Germline CDR1 and CDR2: SNHLY and FYNNEI. V shed 6 bases and J shed 6 bases, with 12 bases lying between them. The CDR3 coding sequence is TGTGCCAGCAGGAGACTAGTAACCAATGAGCAGTTCTTC. It translates to CASRRLVTNEQFF.

This chain connects TRBV15 to TRBJ2-2, with 9 bases lining up with TRBD2. The CDR3 runs 20 residues. CDR1 is LNHNV, CDR2 YYDKDF, per germline (reference sequence). V shed 1 base and J 5 bases; nucleotides not matched to a gene: 17. CDR3 nucleotide sequence: TGTGCCACCAGCAGAGGACCGGGACTAGCAGAGAGTCTCAAGACCGGGGAGCTGTTTTTT. This sequence encodes CATSRGPGLAESLKTGELFF.

This rearrangement joins TRBV6-1 to TRBJ1-5; no firm D call. The CDR3 totals 14 residues. Trimming cost V 1 base and J 4 bases, with 8 bases left between them. CDR1 and CDR2 from the germline V gene are MNHNS and SASEGT. The DNA of the CDR3 is TGTGCCAGCAGTGAAGTAGATAGAAATCAGCCCCAGCATTTT. The encoded protein is CASSEVDRNQPQHF.

The CDR3 nucleotides are TGCGCCAGCGCGAGACTAGCGGGAGATGGAGAGACCCAGTACTTC. It codes for CASARLAGDGETQYF. The chain couples TRBV4-1 to TRBJ2-5; 12 bases line up with TRBD2. Germline trimming cut 8 bases from V and 4 bases from J; bases unmatched to any gene: 8. The germline gives CDR1 MGHRA, CDR2 YSYEKL. This CDR3 has 15 residues.